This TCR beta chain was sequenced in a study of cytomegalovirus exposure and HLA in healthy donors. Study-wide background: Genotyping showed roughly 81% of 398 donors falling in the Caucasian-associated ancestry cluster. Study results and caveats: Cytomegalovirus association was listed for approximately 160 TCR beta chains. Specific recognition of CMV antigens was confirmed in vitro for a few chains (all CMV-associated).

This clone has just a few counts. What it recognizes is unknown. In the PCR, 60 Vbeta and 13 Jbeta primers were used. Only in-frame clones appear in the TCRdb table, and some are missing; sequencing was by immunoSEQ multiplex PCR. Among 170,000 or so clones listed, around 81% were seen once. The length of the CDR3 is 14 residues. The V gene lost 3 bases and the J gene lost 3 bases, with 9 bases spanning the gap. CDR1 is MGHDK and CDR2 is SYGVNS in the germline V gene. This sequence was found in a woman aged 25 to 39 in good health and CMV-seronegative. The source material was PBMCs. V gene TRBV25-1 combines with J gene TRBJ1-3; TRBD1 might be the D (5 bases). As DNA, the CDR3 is TGTGCCAGCAGTGATTCAGGGTTTGGAAACACCATATATTTT. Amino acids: CASSDSGFGNTIYF.